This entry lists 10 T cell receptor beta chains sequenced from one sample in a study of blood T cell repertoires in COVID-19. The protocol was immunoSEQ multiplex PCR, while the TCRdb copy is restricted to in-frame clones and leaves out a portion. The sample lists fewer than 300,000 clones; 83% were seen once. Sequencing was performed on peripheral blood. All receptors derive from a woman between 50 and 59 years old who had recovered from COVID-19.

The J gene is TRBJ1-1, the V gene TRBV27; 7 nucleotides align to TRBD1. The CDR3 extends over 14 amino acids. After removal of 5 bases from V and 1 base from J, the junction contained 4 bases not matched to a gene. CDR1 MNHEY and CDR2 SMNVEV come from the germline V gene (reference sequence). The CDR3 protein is CASSVGTANTEAFF. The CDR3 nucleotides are TGTGCCAGCAGTGTTGGGACAGCGAACACTGAAGCTTTCTTT.

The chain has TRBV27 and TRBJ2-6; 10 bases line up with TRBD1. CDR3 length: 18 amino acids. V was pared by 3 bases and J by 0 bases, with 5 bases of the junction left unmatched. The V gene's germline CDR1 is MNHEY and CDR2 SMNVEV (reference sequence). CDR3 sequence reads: CASSFGTGAASGANVLTF. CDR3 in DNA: TGTGCCAGCAGTTTCGGGACAGGGGCTGCCTCTGGGGCCAACGTCCTGACTTTC.

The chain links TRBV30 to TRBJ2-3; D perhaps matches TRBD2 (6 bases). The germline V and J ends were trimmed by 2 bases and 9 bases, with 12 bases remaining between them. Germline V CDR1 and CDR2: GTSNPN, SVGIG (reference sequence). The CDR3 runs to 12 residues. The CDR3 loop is CAWSRAGLTQYF. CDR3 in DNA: TGTGCCTGGAGTAGGGCGGGATTGACGCAGTATTTT.

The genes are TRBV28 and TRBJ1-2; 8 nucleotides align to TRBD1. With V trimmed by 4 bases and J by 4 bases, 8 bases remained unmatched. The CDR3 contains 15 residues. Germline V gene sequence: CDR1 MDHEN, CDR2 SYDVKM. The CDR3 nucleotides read TGTGCCAGCAGTTCATACCGACAGGGGAGCTATGGCTACACCTTC. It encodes CASSSYRQGSYGYTF.

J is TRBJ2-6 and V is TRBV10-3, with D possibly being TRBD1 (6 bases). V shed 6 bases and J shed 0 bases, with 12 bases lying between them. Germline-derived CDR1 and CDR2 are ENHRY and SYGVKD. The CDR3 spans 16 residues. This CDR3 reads CAIREQGVSGANVLTF. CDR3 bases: TGTGCCATCAGAGAACAGGGAGTCTCTGGGGCCAACGTCCTGACTTTC.

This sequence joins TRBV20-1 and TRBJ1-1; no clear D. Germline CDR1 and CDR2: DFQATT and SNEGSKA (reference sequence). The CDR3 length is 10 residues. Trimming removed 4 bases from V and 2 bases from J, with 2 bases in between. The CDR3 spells CSAINTEAFF. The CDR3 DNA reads TGCAGTGCTATAAACACTGAAGCTTTCTTT.

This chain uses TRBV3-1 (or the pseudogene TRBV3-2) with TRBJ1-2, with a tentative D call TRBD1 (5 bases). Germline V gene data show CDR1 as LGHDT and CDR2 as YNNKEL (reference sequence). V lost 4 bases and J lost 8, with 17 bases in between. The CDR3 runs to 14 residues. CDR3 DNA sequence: TGTGCCAGCAGCCGGGAGGAATGGGGCGGGGGCTACACCTTC. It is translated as CASSREEWGGGYTF.

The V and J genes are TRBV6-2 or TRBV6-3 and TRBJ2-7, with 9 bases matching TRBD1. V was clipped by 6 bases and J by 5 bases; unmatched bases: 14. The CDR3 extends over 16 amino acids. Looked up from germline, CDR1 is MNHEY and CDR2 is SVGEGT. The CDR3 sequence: CASSQIQGAKLDEQYF. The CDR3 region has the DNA TGTGCCAGCAGCCAGATACAGGGGGCCAAGTTAGACGAGCAGTACTTC.

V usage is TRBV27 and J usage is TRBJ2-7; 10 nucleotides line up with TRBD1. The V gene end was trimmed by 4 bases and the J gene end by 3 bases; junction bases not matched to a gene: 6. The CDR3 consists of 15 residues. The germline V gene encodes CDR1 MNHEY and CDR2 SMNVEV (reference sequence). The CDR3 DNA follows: TGTGCCAGCAGTTACCAGGGACAGGGGATCTACGAGCAGTACTTC. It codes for CASSYQGQGIYEQYF.

The CDR3 nucleotides are TGTGCCACCAGTACGGGGTACTACGAGCAGTACTTC. Translating gives CATSTGYYEQYF. This chain connects TRBV24-1 to TRBJ2-7, with D tentatively TRBD2 (5 bases). Trimming took 6 bases from V and 3 from J, leaving 8 bases between them. Germline V CDR1 and CDR2: KGHDR, SFDVKD. The CDR3 is 12 amino acids.